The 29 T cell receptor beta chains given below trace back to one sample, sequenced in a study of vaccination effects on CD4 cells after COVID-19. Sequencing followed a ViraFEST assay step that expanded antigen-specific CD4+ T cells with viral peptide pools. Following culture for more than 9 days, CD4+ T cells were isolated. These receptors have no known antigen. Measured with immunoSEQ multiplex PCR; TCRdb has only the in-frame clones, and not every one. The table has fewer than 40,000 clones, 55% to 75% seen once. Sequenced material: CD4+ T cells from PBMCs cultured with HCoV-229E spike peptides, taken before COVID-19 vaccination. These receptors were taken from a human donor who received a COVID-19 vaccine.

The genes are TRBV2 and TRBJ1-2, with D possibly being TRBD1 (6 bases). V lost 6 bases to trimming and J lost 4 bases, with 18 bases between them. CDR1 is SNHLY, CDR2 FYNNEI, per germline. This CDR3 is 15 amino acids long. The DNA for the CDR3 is TGTGCCAGCAGGGGGGACAATCGGGGAATCTATGGCTACACCTTC. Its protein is CASRGDNRGIYGYTF.

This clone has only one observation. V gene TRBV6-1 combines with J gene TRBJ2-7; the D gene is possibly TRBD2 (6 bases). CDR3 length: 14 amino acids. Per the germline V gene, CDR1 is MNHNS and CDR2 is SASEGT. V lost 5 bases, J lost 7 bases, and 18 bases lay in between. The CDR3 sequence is CASSSSGDLREQYF. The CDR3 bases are TGTGCCAGCAGTTCCTCGGGGGACCTCAGGGAGCAGTACTTC.

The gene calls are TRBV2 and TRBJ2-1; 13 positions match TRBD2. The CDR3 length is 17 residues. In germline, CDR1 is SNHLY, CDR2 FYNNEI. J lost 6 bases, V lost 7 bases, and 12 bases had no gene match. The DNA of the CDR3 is TGTGCCAGCACGAGTGGTACTAGCGGGGGGGCGAGCAATGAGCAGTTCTTC. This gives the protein CASTSGTSGGASNEQFF.

The CDR3 sequence: CASSWGQETQYF. CDR3 coding DNA: TGTGCCAGCAGTTGGGGCCAAGAGACCCAGTACTTC. The chain carries TRBV7-2 and TRBJ2-5; D unresolved. Germline lookup yields CDR1 SGHTA and CDR2 FQGNSA. V lost 6 bases and J lost 1, with 6 bases in between. The CDR3 is 12 residues long.

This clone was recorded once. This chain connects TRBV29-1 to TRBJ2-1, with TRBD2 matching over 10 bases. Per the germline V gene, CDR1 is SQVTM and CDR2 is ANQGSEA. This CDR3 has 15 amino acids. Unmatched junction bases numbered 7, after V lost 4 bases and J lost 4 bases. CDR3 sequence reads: CSVGVGTSVYNEQFF. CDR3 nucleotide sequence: TGCAGCGTTGGGGTCGGGACTAGCGTTTACAATGAGCAGTTCTTC.

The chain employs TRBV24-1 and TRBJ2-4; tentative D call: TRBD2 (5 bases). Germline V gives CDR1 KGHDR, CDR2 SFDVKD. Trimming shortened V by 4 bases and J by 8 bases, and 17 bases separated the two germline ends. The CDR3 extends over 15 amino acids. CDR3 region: CATSDRGQAGDIQYF. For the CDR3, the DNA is TGTGCCACCAGTGACCGTGGTCAAGCCGGGGACATTCAGTACTTC.

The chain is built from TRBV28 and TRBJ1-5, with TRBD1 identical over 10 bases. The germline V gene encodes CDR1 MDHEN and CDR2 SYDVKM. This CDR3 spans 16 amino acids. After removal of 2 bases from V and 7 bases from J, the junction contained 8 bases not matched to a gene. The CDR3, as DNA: TGTGCCAGCAGTTTAGTATTGGGACAGGGGAGCCAGCCCCAGCATTTT. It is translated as CASSLVLGQGSQPQHF. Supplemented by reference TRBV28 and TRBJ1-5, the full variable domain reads DVKVTQSSRYLVKRTGEKVFLECVQDMDHENMFWYRQDPGLGLRLIYFSYDVKMKEKGDIPEGYSVSREKKERFSLILESASTNQTSMYLCASSLVLGQGSQPQHFGDGTRLSIL.

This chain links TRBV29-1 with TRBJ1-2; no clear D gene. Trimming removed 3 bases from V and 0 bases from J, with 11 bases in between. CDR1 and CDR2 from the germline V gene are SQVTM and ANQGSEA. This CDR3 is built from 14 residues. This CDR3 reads CSVEGRLSNYGYTF. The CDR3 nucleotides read TGCAGCGTTGAGGGGAGATTGTCTAACTATGGCTACACCTTC.

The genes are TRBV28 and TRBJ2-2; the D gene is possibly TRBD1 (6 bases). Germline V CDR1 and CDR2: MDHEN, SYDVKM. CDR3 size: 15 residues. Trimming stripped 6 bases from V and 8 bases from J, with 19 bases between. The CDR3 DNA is TGTGCCAGCAGGTTCTGGGGGCGAAGTGGTGGGGAGCTGTTTTTT. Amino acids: CASRFWGRSGGELFF.

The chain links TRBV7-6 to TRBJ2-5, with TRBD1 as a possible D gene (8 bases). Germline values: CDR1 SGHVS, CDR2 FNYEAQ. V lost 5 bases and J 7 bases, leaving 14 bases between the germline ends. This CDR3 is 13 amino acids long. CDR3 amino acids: CASSTTGGATQYF. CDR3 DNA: TGTGCCAGCAGCACCACAGGGGGGGCGACCCAGTACTTC.

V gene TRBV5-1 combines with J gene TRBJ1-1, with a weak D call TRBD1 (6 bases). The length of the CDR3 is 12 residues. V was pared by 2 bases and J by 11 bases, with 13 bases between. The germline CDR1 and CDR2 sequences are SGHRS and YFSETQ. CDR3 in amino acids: CASSFGGAGAFF. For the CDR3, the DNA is TGCGCCAGCAGCTTTGGGGGGGCGGGGGCTTTCTTT.

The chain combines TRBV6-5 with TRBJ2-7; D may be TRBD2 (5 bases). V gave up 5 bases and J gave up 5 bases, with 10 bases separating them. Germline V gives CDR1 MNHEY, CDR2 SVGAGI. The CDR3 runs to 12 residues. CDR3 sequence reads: CASSPGSHEQYF. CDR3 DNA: TGTGCCAGCAGTCCGGGATCCCACGAGCAGTACTTC.

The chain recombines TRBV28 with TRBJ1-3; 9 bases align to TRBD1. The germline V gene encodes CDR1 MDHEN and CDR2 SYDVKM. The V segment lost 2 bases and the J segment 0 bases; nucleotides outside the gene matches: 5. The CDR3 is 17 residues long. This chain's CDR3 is CASSLGGTGSSGNTIYF. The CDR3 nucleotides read TGTGCCAGCAGTTTAGGTGGGACAGGGTCCTCTGGAAACACCATATATTTT.

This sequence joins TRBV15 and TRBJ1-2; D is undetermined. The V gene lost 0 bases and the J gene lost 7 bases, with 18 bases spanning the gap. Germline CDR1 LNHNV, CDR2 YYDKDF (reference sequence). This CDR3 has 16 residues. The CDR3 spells CATSRDEDGLRRGYTF. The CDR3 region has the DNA TGTGCCACCAGCAGAGATGAGGACGGTTTACGGCGTGGCTACACCTTC.

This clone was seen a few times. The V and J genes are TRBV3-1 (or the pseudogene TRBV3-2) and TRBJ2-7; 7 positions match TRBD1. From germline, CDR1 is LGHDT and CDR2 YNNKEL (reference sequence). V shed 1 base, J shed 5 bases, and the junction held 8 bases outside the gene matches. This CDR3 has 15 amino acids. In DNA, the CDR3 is TGTGCCAGCAGCCAAGGAGAGACAGGGATCAACGAGCAGTACTTC. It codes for CASSQGETGINEQYF.

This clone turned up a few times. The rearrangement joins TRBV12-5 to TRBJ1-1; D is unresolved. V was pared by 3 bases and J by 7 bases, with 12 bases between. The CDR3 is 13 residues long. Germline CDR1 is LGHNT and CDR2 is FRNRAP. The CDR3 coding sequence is TGTGCTAGTGGTTTCGGTCCACCCAGTGAAGCTTTCTTT. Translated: CASGFGPPSEAFF.

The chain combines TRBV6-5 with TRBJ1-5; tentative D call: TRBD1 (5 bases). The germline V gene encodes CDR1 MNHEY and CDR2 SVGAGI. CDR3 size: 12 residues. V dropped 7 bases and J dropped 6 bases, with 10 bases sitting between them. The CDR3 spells CASNSGGQPQHF. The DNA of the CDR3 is TGTGCCAGCAATTCCGGGGGTCAGCCCCAGCATTTT.

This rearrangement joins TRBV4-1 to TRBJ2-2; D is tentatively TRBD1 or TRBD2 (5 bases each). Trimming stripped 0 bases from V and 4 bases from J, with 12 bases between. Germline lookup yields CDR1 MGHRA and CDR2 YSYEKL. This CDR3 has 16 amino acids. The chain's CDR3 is CASSQEGVRGTGELFF. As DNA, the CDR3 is TGCGCCAGCAGCCAAGAAGGGGTCCGGGGCACCGGGGAGCTGTTTTTT.

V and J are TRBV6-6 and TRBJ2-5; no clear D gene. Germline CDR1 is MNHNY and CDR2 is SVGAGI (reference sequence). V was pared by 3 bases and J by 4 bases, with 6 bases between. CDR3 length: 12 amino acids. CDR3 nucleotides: TGTGCCAGCAGTTATAAGGGAGAGACCCAGTACTTC. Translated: CASSYKGETQYF.

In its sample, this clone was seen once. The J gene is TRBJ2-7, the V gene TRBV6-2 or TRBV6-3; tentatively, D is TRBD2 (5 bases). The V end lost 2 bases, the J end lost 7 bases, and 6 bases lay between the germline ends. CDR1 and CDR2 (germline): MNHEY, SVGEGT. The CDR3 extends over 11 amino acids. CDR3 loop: CASSYEGEQYF. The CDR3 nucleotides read TGTGCCAGCAGTTACGAGGGAGAGCAGTACTTC.

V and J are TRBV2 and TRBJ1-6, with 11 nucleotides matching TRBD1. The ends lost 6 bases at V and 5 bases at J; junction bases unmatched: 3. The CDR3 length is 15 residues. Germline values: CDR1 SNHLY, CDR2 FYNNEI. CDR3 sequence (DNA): TGTGCCAGCAGCCGGGACAGGGGGGATAATTCACCCCTCCACTTT. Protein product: CASSRDRGDNSPLHF. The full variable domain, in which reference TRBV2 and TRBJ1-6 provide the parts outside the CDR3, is EPEVTQTPSHQVTQMGQEVILRCVPISNHLYFYWYRQILGQKVEFLVSFYNNEISEKSEIFDDQFSVERPDGSNFTLKIRSTKLEDSAMYFCASSRDRGDNSPLHFGNGTRLTVT.

The CDR3 DNA is TGTGCCAGCAGCTCATATAGCGGGGAAGGCGGGGAGCTGTTTTTT. Translation gives CASSSYSGEGGELFF. This rearrangement joins TRBV7-3 to TRBJ2-2; 8 nucleotides align to TRBD2. Germline lookup yields CDR1 SGHTA and CDR2 FQGTGA. With V trimmed by 4 bases and J by 7 bases, 8 bases remained unmatched. The CDR3 totals 15 residues.

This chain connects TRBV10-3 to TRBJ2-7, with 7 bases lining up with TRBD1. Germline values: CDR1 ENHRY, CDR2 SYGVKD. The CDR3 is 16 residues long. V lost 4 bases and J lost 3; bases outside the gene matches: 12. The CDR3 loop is CAISAPGGRGSYEQYF. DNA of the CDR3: TGTGCCATCAGTGCGCCAGGGGGAAGGGGTAGCTACGAGCAGTACTTC.

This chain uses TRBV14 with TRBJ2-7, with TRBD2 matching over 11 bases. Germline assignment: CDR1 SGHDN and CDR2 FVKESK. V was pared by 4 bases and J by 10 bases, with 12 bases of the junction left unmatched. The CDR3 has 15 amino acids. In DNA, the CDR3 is TGTGCCAGCAGCCCGGGACTAGCGGCGAGAGGACTACAGTACTTC. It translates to CASSPGLAARGLQYF.

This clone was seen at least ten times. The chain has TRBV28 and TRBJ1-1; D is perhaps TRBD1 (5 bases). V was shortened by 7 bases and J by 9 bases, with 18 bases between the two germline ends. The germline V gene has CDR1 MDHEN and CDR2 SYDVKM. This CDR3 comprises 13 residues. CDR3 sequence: CASIPPGTIKAFF. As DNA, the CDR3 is TGTGCCAGCATCCCTCCAGGGACGATTAAAGCTTTCTTT.

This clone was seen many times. The CDR3 region has the DNA TGTGCCAGCAGTCGGGACAGCTCCTACGAGCAGTACTTC. This gives the protein CASSRDSSYEQYF. The gene calls are TRBV28 and TRBJ2-7, with TRBD1 matching 7 bases. The J segment lost 0 bases and the V segment lost 5 bases, leaving 1 base of the junction unmatched. Germline V gene data show CDR1 as MDHEN and CDR2 as SYDVKM. The CDR3 is made up of 13 amino acids.

The DNA for the CDR3 is TGCGCCAGCAGCTTGGCCGTGGGAGTTATAGGAAACACCATATATTTT. This gives the protein CASSLAVGVIGNTIYF. The chain employs TRBV5-1 and TRBJ1-3; no clear D. Trimming stripped 0 bases from V and 4 bases from J, with 14 bases between. Germline V gene sequence: CDR1 SGHRS, CDR2 YFSETQ. CDR3 length equals 16 residues.

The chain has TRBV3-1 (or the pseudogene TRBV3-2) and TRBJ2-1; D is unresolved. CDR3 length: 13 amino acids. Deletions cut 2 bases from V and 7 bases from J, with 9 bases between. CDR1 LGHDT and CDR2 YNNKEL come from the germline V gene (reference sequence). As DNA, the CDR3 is TGTGCCAGCAGCCAATTTTCGCCGAATGAGCAGTTCTTC. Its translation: CASSQFSPNEQFF.

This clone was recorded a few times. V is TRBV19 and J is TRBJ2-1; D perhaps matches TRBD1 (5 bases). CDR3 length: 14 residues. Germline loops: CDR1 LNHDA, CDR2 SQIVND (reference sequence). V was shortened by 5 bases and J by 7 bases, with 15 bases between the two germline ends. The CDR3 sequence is CASSARYPGNEQFF. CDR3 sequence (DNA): TGTGCCAGTAGTGCCCGGTACCCAGGGAATGAGCAGTTCTTC.